This T cell receptor (beta chain) was captured by sequencing in a study of cytomegalovirus exposure and HLA in healthy donors. Study observations and caveats: With later analysis, a missense DCLRE1C variant became linked to TCR beta V- and J-gene trimming. Most TCR sequences were rare, but some public TCRs occurred in many donors.

The PCR used 60 Vbeta and 13 Jbeta primers. Only in-frame clones appear in the TCRdb table, and some are missing; sequencing was by immunoSEQ multiplex PCR. The data contain 150,000 or so clones, 72% of them seen just once; the ten biggest clones take up about 2.5%. Concerning this clone itself: Its antigen is unidentified.

V was cut by 4 bases and J by 7 bases, with 11 bases left in between. CDR3 length: 13 amino acids. Germline CDR1 and CDR2: SGHDT and YYEEEE. The TCR comes from a human donor in good health. Sequenced: PBMCs. The chain has TRBV5-6 and TRBJ1-4, with D unresolved. In DNA form, the CDR3 reads TGTGCCAGCAGCCTGGGAGGTGGTGAAAAACTGTTTTTT. Protein product: CASSLGGGEKLFF.